This TCR beta chain was identified in a study of shared clonotypes between healthy human individuals. On the study more broadly: Sampling drew on donors who were two women and three men aged 18 to 49.

As defined, naive CD8 cells were CD45RO-negative and positively selected for CCR7, with terminally differentiated effector memory CD45RA+ cells excluded. This table comes from immunoSEQ multiplex PCR, and its TCRdb copy is limited to in-frame clones, with some not included. The sample yields about 820,000 clones, nearly 95% seen once. The receptor was derived from a man aged 25 to 40 in good health. Input material: naive CD8+ T cells sorted from blood.

This CDR3 reads CASSEYGTIGYEQYF. The CDR3 coding sequence is TGTGCCAGCAGTGAATATGGGACGATCGGTTACGAGCAGTACTTC. The J gene is TRBJ2-7, the V gene TRBV6-1, with D possibly called TRBD1 or TRBD2 (5 bases each). V was clipped by 2 bases and J by 4 bases, with 15 bases between them. From germline, CDR1 is MNHNS and CDR2 SASEGT. The CDR3 sequence is 15 residues long.